The 6 T cell receptor beta chains below all came from one sample that was sequenced in a study of a mutant IDH1 vaccine in newly diagnosed glioma. Noted time point: week 5, during vaccination. In the vaccine, a single dose held 300 ug of the mutant IDH1 20-mer peptide, along with topical imiquimod. Their cognate antigens are unknown. TCRdb's copy holds only in-frame clones and misses some; the assay was immunoSEQ multiplex PCR. The repertoire holds just under 80,000 clones, with 90% to 95% as singletons. The specimen was PBMCs, collected from a glioma patient whose treatment included an IDH1 peptide vaccine. All receptors come from a woman in her fifties or sixties with glioma.

The chain has TRBV5-5 and TRBJ2-7; D remains ambiguous. In germline, CDR1 is SGHKS, CDR2 YYEKEE (reference sequence). The V and J ends lost 4 bases and 5 bases respectively, with 19 bases between them. The CDR3 spans 15 residues. This CDR3 reads CASSPGPGPLHEQYF. The CDR3 region has the DNA TGTGCCAGCAGCCCTGGGCCAGGCCCTCTCCACGAGCAGTACTTC.

V and J are TRBV2 and TRBJ1-2; D may be TRBD1 (5 bases). Between the trimmed V and J ends, which lost 5 bases and 4 bases, there was a span of 14 bases. Germline-derived CDR1 and CDR2 are SNHLY and FYNNEI. CDR3 length: 14 residues. The CDR3 loop reads CASSQNGDLYGYTF. CDR3 bases: TGTGCCAGCAGTCAAAATGGGGACCTCTATGGCTACACCTTC.

The chain carries TRBV6-5 and TRBJ1-5, with TRBD1 matching over 8 bases. The V segment lost 5 bases and the J segment 3 bases; nucleotides outside the gene matches: 3. The CDR3 runs to 14 residues. In germline, CDR1 is MNHEY, CDR2 SVGAGI. The CDR3 nucleotides are TGTGCCAGCAGTGAACAGGGGGTCAATCAGCCCCAGCATTTT. It encodes CASSEQGVNQPQHF.

The CDR3 protein is CASSEGPSSYEQYF. CDR3 nucleotide sequence: TGTGCCAGCAGTGAAGGACCGAGCTCCTACGAGCAGTACTTC. This rearrangement joins TRBV6-1 to TRBJ2-7; no firm D call. Looked up from germline, CDR1 is MNHNS and CDR2 is SASEGT. Trimming cost V 1 base and J 0 bases, with 7 bases left between them. The CDR3 is 14 amino acids.

This clone was seen a handful of times. The same CDR3 arises from other DNA sequences in this sample as well. The V call is TRBV28, the J call TRBJ1-1; possible D gene TRBD1, 5 bases. The CDR3 is 13 amino acids. V lost 2 bases and J 1 base, leaving 5 bases between the germline ends. CDR1 is MDHEN, CDR2 SYDVKM, per germline. CDR3 nucleotide sequence: TGTGCCAGCAGTTTAGGGGGGAACACTGAAGCTTTCTTT. It encodes CASSLGGNTEAFF.

The chain employs TRBV19 and TRBJ1-3; no clear D. The CDR3 sequence is 17 residues long. The germline CDR1 and CDR2 sequences are LNHDA and SQIVND (reference sequence). V was shortened by 5 bases and J by 5 bases, with 22 bases between the two germline ends. The CDR3 sequence is CASSRSDGARARNTIYF. The CDR3 nucleotides are TGTGCCAGTAGTCGATCGGACGGCGCCCGCGCGAGAAACACCATATATTTT.